This TCR beta chain was sequenced in a study of yellow fever vaccine responses in identical twins. Whole-study findings and limits: In identical twins, vaccine T cell responses appeared partly shared and partly individual.

As to this clonotype: Its matching antigen is unknown.

MiXCR, applied by TCRdb to the RT-PCR reads, yields one record per CDR3 protein. In the table there are 1,500 to 2,000 distinct CDR3 sequences, about 90% of which are singletons. The J segment lost 2 bases and the V segment lost 0 bases, leaving 4 bases of the junction unmatched. The CDR3 length is 16 residues. The germline V gene encodes CDR1 LGHNA and CDR2 YSLEER. The gene calls are TRBV4-3 and TRBJ2-1; TRBD2 agrees at 7 bases. The TCR originated in a woman aged 18-35 years who received the yellow fever vaccine. The sample consisted of T cells from blood (PBMCs), unsorted or a sorted subset (not recorded which), taken before or after yellow fever vaccination (not recorded which). The CDR3 DNA sequence: TGCGCCAGCAGCCAAGAAAGCGGGGAAACCTACAATGAGCAGTTCTTC. It is translated as CASSQESGETYNEQFF.